The subject of this entry is one TCR beta chain. Its specificity is not known. The data were taken from a study of T cells in Graves' hyperthyroidism and ophthalmopathy. Study-wide findings and caveats: Blood also showed most of the thyroid clonotypes that were expanded above 0.001.

CDR1 and CDR2 (germline): LNHDA, SQIVND (reference sequence). V trimming: 5 bases; J trimming: 5 bases; junction bases outside the gene matches: 3. This CDR3 is built from 14 residues. From RNA transcripts, TCR beta CDR3 regions were amplified. An initial round of RT-PCR targeting the TCR CDR3 relied on the HTBI primer set. TCRdb recomputed calls from the multiplex PCR reads with MiXCR, one row per CDR3 protein. The sample has about 360,000 distinct CDR3 sequences; around 25% are singletons. The sample consisted of blood. This chain uses TRBV19 with TRBJ2-2, with 9 positions matching TRBD2. The clonotype comes from a man aged 50 or older with Graves' hyperthyroidism. The CDR3 DNA reads TGTGCCAGTAGTCCCAGCGGGAGGACCGGGGAGCTGTTTTTT. It yields the protein CASSPSGRTGELFF. Full variable domain (remainder filled in from reference TRBV19 and TRBJ2-2): DGGITQSPKYLFRKEGQNVTLSCEQNLNHDAMYWYRQDPGQGLRLIYYSQIVNDFQKGDIAEGYSVSREKKESFPLTVTSAQKNPTAFYLCASSPSGRTGELFFGEGSRLTVL.